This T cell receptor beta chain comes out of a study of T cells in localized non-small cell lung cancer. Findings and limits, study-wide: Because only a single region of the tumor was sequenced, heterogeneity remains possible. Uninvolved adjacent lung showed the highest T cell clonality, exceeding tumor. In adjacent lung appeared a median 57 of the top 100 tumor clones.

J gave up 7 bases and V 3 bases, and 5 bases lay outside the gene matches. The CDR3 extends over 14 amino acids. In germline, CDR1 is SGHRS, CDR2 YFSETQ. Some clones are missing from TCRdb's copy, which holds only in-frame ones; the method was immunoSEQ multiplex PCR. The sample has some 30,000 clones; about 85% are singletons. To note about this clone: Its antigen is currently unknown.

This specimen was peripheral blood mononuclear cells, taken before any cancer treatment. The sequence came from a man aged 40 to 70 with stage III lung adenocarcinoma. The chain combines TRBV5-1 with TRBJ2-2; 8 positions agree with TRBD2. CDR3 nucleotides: TGCGCCAGCAGCTCGGGACTAGTAGGCGGGGAGCTGTTTTTT. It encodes CASSSGLVGGELFF.